One TCR beta chain is described in this entry. Antigen: not known. The CDR3 runs to 14 residues. Looked up from germline, CDR1 is SGHAT and CDR2 is FQNNGV. Trimming took 6 bases from V and 4 from J; bases not matched to a gene: 7. Researchers ran the PCR with 60 Vbeta and 13 Jbeta primers. Only in-frame clones appear in the TCRdb table, and some are missing; sequencing was by immunoSEQ multiplex PCR. The sample lists about 170,000 clones, roughly four fifths seen once, with 0.6% to 0.9% in the top ten. The data originate from a study of cytomegalovirus exposure and HLA in healthy donors. Study findings and constraints: The dataset shows that most TCR sequences were rare, while some public TCRs occurred in many donors. The study recorded 150 to 200 TCR beta chains that were cytomegalovirus-associated. For TCR beta chains, V- and J-gene trimming was later linked to a missense DCLRE1C variant.

Sequenced: PBMCs. This sequence originates from a female donor in good health and CMV-seronegative. The genes are TRBV11-2 and TRBJ2-7, with 9 positions matching TRBD1. CDR3 loop: CASRTGTGSYEQYF. The DNA of the CDR3 is TGTGCCAGCAGAACCGGGACAGGGTCGTACGAGCAGTACTTC.